This TCR beta chain was recorded in a study of cytomegalovirus exposure and HLA in healthy donors (dated by TCRdb to the late 2010s). Concerning the study at large: According to an earlier analysis of 450 to 650 of the donors, some 180 million T cells yielded 100 million or so unique TCR beta sequences and 250 to 350 Gb of sequence data. An early release covering roughly 600 HLA-typed donors comprised 250 to 350 gigabases of sequencing data and tens of millions of unique TCR sequences. The genetic ancestry cluster associated with self-reported Caucasian donors included about four fifths of the roughly 410 genotyped donors. The aim of the study was to test whether cataloging public T cell receptors could identify signatures of past pathogen exposure. The T cell repertoires of some 670 subjects were profiled by immunosequencing and related to cytomegalovirus serostatus. A separate validation cohort of roughly 110 different subjects was used in addition to the roughly 620-subject first cohort. To predict cytomegalovirus infection status, the study brought together high-throughput TCR immunosequencing, statistical association of individual TCRs with disease status, and machine learning. In a later analysis, previously published TCR beta repertoires from 670 or so donors were re-analyzed and high-resolution HLA genotyping was added so that TCR occurrence patterns could be studied. Rather than drawing on any new phenotypic data, the later analysis identified candidate immune exposures from TCR beta sequences and the way those sequences occurred across donors. An earlier analysis of 587 of the donors used high-throughput TCR beta sequencing to judge whether each TCR beta V gene segment behaved as functional or pseudogenic. Alongside the repertoire data, information on donor age, sex, ethnicity and CMV serostatus was compiled. In a later genetic analysis, genome-wide SNP genotypes for about 65% of the roughly 670 donors were used, and that subset was treated as a discovery cohort. Every discovery cohort repertoire had been produced on one sequencing platform. HLA typing covered class I and class II loci at four-digit resolution. Typing coverage varied by locus: roughly 629-640 donors for A, B, C, DRB1 and DQB1; approximately 560 for DQA1; about 570 for DPA1; 400 to 480 for DPB1. Roughly 5 DR-DQ haplotypes were treated as single units for association and clustering because of strong linkage in the cohort. Among under 450 genotyped donors of the cohort, an average of approximately 240,000 unique TCR beta nucleotide sequences were sequenced per donor, 15% to 20% of them non-productive. Broader findings and caveats from the paper: Immune exposure information for the cohort was limited to CMV serostatus. In a later genetic analysis, a missense DCLRE1C variant was associated with V-gene and J-gene trimming of TCR beta chains, and the association was replicated in an independent cohort. A further reported finding was that TCR beta sequences accurately predicted the HLA-A and HLA-B alleles for most subjects in the first cohort. A few of the identified cytomegalovirus-associated TCR beta chains were confirmed in vitro to be specific for cytomegalovirus antigens. Compared with the approximately 670-donor mean, donors in an Asian-associated ancestry cluster had fewer N-insertions in productive TCRs, according to a later genetic analysis. In a later analysis, most CMV-associated TCR beta chains were found to appear HLA-restricted, with HLA associations seemingly driven largely by CMV exposure. Because some donors lacked HLA typing at each locus, the association tests relied only on the typed subset. Several of the top co-occurrence clusters appeared to be linked to parvovirus B19, influenza, CMV and Epstein-Barr virus, according to a later analysis. The study gave a list of 150 to 200 TCR beta chains associated with cytomegalovirus. Most TCR sequences were observed very rarely across donors, whereas some public TCRs were present in many individuals. In a later analysis, 16,951 TCR beta sequences were associated with specific HLA alleles at a false discovery rate of 0.05. Linkage disequilibrium might explain the correlated functional status among segregating V segments, but an unknown experimental factor could not be excluded. The authors suggested that the approach could potentially be generalized to other disease states and immunological phenotypes. When HLA alleles, especially DR and DQ, strongly co-occurred, attributing TCR associations to individual alleles was difficult. A group of highly shared sequence variants was considered likely to be a technical artifact of the sequencing pipeline. A later analysis found that TCR association rates varied across HLA loci, with DRB1 alleles showing the most associated TCRs and HLA-C alleles the fewest. In both the original and validation cohorts, the classifier was reported to diagnose cytomegalovirus status with high specificity and sensitivity. Compared with equally common non-associated chains, HLA-associated TCR beta chains in a later analysis were more clonally expanded and had lower generation probabilities. Some IMGT-functional V segments, including TRBV6-2 and TRBV6-3, could not be distinguished by the 87-base-pair reads and were therefore excluded. This cohort had only TCR beta chains sequenced, and the lack of alpha or paired-chain data limited which features could be detected. Roughly uniform sequencing depth across donors was assumed in presence/absence analyses, although this assumption may not hold. In an earlier analysis of several hundred of the donors, most TCR beta V segments were observed in productive rearrangements about 87% or about 30% of the time, broadly matching IMGT annotations. Because counts were too low, about 17 rarely observed V segments, including chromosome 9 orphons, were excluded from the earlier analysis of about 500 of the donors.

A note on this clone: It has no known antigen specificity.

Receptor amplification or capture employed the immunoSEQ multiplex PCR assay. For the multiplex PCR, a mixture combining 60 forward primers for TCR Vbeta segments and 13 reverse primers for TCR Jbeta segments was used. Amplification of the CDR3 region of rearranged TCR beta genes was performed with a multiplex PCR assay on genomic DNA. Amplified TCR beta libraries were sequenced as 87-base-pair reads on the Illumina HiSeq System. The authors' pipeline ran thus. A later analysis tallied around 87 million unique TCR beta chains across the 666 repertoires, and some 10 million of those chains were shared by two or more donors. Raw reads were error-corrected and collapsed into unique sequences with a nearest-neighbor algorithm that merged closely related sequences to remove PCR and sequencing errors. CDR3 sequences were aligned to IMGT reference sequences to assign V, D and J gene segments. For a sequence to be retained, a match of at least six nucleotides to both a V gene segment and a J gene segment was required. Rearrangements were called productive when the CDR3 lacked stop codons and stayed in frame with V and J; all others were non-productive. CDR3 was defined by IMGT convention, running from the second conserved V-encoded cysteine to the conserved J-encoded phenylalanine. Sequences without an unambiguous match to a single V gene segment were excluded from the earlier analysis of several hundred of the donors. An earlier analysis of several hundred of the donors classified V segments as functional when productive rearrangements were above 56.7% and as segregating when the standard deviation between donors was above 5%. A statistical classification framework was developed to diagnose cytomegalovirus status using the catalog of TCR beta chain sequences. A later analysis assigned V and J genes by comparing TCR nucleotide sequences with IMGT/GENE-DB human TR gene sequences. Using the TCRdist pipeline, a later analysis assigned CDR3 sequences along with most-parsimonious VDJ recombination scenarios. A later analysis defined each TCR beta chain by its CDR3 amino acid sequence plus V-gene family, and excluded reads lacking a unique V-gene family. A later analysis removed 450 to 600 highly shared, low-generation-probability nucleotide sequences to deal with suspected cross-contamination and a sequencing artifact. In a later analysis, a clonal expansion index was calculated for each public chain from normalized within-repertoire ranks of inferred template counts. In a later analysis, generation probabilities were computed with a VDJ recombination model fitted to out-of-frame rearrangements, and the resulting probabilities were checked against IGoR. Hypergeometric tests were used in a later analysis to score TCR-TCR, TCR-HLA and TCR-CMV co-occurrence, with a repertoire-size bias correction applied to the TCR pairs. A later analysis estimated false discovery rates by permuting HLA or CMV assignments 20 times. A later analysis grouped co-occurring TCRs with DBSCAN, adding TCRdist sequence similarity when clustering within HLA-allele-positive subsets. Co-occurrence clustering excluded repertoires with fewer than 30,000 or more than 120,000 public chains, plus five with anomalous nucleotide sharing. TCRdb mirrors the immuneACCESS table, restricted to in-frame sequences. Some clones are absent from its copies; in checked studies, under half trace to an unresolved V gene, and the reason for the others is unknown. The V and J calls and clone size are taken from that table; D and trimming were inferred from the DNA. The sample's table lists a count of some 200,000 clones. The ten largest clones capture 0.7% to 0.8% of the sample.

The cohort was made up of about 670 healthy bone marrow donors. At the time of sampling, every cohort member was nominally healthy, though immune exposures that went unrecorded were likely present. The donor was CMV seronegative and belonged to the group of 350 to 400 seronegative cohort members. A peripheral blood sample was provided by each donor, and peripheral blood mononuclear cells were used for TCR beta sequencing. The Qiagen DNeasy Blood Extraction Kit was used to extract genomic DNA from the blood cell samples. V is pruned by 6 bases and J by 6 bases, leaving 4 bases of the junction without a gene match. The CDR3 numbers 12 residues from cysteine through phenylalanine. Only the CDR3 region is kept as DNA, spanning 36 bases read in frame from base 1. Taken from the germline V gene, the CDR1 and CDR2 loops are MNHEY and SVGAGI.

Rearrangement joined TRBV6-5 to TRBJ1-2; 7 junctional bases match TRBD1. The sample comprised PBMCs. The TCR sequence derives from a boy younger than 18 in good health and CMV-seronegative. The DNA sequence is as follows: TGTGCCAGCAGCGACAGGGACGATGGCTACACCTTC. This is translated as CASSDRDDGYTF.